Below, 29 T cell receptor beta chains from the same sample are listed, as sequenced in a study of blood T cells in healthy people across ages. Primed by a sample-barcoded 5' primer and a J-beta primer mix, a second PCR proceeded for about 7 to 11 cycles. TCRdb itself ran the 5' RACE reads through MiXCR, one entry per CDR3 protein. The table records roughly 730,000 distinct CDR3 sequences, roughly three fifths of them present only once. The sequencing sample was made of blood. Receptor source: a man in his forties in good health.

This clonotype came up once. The CDR3 region is CTTQPGGNNEQFF. CDR3 DNA sequence: TGCACCACGCAGCCGGGGGGGAACAATGAGCAGTTCTTC. V is TRBV29-1 and J is TRBJ2-1; TRBD2 matches 8 bases. This CDR3 region has 13 residues. Germline assignment: CDR1 SQVTM and CDR2 ANQGSEA.

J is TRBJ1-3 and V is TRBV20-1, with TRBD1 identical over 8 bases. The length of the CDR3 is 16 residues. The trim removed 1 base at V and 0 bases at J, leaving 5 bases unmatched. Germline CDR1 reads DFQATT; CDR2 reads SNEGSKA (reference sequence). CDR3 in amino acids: CSARAYGTGSGNTIYF. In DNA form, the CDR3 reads TGCAGTGCTAGAGCGTACGGGACAGGCTCTGGAAACACCATATATTTT.

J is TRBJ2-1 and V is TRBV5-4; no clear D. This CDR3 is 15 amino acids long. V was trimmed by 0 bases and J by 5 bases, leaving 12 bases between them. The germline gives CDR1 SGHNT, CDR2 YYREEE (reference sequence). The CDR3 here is CASSLVGRSNNEQFF. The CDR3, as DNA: TGTGCCAGCAGCTTGGTTGGACGGTCTAACAATGAGCAGTTCTTC.

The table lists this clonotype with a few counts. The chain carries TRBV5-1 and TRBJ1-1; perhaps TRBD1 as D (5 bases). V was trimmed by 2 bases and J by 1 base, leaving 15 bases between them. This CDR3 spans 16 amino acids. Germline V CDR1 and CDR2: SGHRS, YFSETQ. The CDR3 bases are TGCGCCAGCAGCTTAGTCCCCGGGACGGCGAACACTGAAGCTTTCTTT. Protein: CASSLVPGTANTEAFF.

CDR3 in amino acids: CASRSSGTGAHEQYF. Written as DNA, the CDR3 is TGTGCCAGCAGGAGTTCCGGGACAGGGGCCCACGAGCAGTACTTC. The V and J genes are TRBV28 and TRBJ2-7; TRBD1 matches at 10 bases. This CDR3 has 15 amino acids. Germline CDR1 reads MDHEN; CDR2 reads SYDVKM. V trimming: 6 bases; J trimming: 5 bases; junction bases outside the gene matches: 10.

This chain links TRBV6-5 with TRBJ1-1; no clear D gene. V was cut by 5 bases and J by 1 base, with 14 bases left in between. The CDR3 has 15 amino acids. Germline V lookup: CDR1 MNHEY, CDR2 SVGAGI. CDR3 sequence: CASSHKPIENTEAFF. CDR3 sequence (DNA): TGTGCCAGCAGTCACAAGCCGATTGAGAACACTGAAGCTTTCTTT.

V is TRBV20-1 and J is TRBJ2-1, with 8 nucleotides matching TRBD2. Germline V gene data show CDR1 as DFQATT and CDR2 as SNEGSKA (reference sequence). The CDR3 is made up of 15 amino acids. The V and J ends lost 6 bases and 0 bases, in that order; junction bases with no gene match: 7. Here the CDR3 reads CSARTSRSSYNEQFF. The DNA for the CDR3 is TGCAGTGCAAGGACTAGCCGAAGCTCCTACAATGAGCAGTTCTTC.

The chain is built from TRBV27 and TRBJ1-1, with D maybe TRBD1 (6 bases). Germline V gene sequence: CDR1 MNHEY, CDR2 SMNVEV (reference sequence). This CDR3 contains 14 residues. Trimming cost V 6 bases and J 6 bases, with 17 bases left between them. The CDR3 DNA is TGTGCCAGCAGCCGGACATGGGAGGGGGCTGAAGCTTTCTTT. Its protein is CASSRTWEGAEAFF.

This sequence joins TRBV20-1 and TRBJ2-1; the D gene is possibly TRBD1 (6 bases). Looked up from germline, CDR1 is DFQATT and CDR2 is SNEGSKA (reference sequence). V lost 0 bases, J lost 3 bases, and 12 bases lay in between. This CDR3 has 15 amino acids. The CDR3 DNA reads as TGCAGTGCTAGAGATATGAAGACAGGCTACAATGAGCAGTTCTTC. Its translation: CSARDMKTGYNEQFF.

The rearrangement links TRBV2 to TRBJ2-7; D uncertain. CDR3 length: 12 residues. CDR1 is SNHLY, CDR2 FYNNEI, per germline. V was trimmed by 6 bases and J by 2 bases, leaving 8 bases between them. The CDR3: CASSTTTYEQYF. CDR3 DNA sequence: TGTGCCAGCAGCACTACTACCTACGAGCAGTACTTC.

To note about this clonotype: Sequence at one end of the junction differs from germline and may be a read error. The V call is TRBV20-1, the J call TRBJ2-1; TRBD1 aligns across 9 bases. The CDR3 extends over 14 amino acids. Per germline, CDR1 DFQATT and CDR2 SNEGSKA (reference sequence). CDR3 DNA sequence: TGCAGTGCGAGAGGGCGGACAGGGGTATATGAGCAGTTCTTC. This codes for CSARGRTGVYEQFF.

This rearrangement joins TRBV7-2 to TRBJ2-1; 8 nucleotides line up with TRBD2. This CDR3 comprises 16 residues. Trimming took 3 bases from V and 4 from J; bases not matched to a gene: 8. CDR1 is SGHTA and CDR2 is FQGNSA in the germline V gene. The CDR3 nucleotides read TGTGCCAGCAGCTTCCCCAGTGGCGGGGGGTACAATGAGCAGTTCTTC. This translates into CASSFPSGGGYNEQFF.

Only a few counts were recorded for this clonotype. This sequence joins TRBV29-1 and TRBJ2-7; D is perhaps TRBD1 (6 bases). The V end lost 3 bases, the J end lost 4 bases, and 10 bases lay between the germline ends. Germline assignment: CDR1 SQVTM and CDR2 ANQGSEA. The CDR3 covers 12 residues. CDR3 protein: CSVEQGRYEQYF. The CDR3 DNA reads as TGCAGCGTTGAGCAGGGGCGGTACGAGCAGTACTTC.

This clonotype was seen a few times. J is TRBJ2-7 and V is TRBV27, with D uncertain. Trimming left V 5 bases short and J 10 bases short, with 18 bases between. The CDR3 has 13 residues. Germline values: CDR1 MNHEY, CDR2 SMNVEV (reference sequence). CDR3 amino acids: CASSVAYDAPQYF. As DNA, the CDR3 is TGTGCCAGCAGTGTTGCCTATGACGCCCCCCAGTACTTC.

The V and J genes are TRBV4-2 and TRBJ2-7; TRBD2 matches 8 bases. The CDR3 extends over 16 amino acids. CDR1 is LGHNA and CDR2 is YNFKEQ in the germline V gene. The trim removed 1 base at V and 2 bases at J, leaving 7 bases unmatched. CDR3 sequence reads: CASSQAKLAATYEQYF. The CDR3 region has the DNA TGTGCCAGCAGCCAAGCGAAACTAGCGGCGACCTACGAGCAGTACTTC.

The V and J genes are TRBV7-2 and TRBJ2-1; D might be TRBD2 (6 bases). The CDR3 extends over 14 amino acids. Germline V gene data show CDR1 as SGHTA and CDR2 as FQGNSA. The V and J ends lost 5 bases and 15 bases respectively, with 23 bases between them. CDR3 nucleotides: TGTGCCAGCAGCACTACCGGGGACTTCCCCGTGCGGTTCTTC. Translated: CASSTTGDFPVRFF.

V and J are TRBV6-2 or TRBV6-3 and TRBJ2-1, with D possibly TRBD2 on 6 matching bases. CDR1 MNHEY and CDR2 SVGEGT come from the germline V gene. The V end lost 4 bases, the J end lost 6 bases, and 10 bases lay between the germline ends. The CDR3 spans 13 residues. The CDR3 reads CASSFGGINEQFF. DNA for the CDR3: TGTGCCAGCAGTTTTGGGGGGATCAATGAGCAGTTCTTC.

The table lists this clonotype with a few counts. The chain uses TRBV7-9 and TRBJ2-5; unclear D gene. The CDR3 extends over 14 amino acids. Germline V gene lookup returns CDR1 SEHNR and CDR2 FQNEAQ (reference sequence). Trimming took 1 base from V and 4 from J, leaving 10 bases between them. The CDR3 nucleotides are TGTGCCAGCAGCTTAGGACCATCGGGAGAGACCCAGTACTTC. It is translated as CASSLGPSGETQYF.

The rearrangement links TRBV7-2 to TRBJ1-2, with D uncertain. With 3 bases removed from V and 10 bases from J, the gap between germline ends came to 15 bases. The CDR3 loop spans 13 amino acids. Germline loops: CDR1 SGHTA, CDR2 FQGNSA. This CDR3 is CASSFYREEIYTF. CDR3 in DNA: TGTGCCAGCAGCTTCTACCGGGAGGAGATCTACACCTTC. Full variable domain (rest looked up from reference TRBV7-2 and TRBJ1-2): GAGVSQSPSNKVTEKGKDVELRCDPISGHTALYWYRQSLGQGLEFLIYFQGNSAPDKSGLPSDRFSAERTGGSVSTLTIQRTQQEDSAVYLCASSFYREEIYTFGSGTRLTVV.

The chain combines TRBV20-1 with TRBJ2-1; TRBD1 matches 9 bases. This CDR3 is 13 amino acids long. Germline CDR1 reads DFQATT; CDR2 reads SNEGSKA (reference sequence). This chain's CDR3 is CTIRGDRVNEQFF. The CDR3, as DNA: TGCACCATCCGGGGGGACAGGGTGAATGAGCAGTTCTTC.

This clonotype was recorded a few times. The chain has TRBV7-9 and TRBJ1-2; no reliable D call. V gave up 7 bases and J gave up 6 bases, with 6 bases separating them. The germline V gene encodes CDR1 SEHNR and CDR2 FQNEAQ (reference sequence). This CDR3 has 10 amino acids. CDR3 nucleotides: TGTGCCAGCAAGAGGGATGGCTACACCTTC. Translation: CASKRDGYTF.

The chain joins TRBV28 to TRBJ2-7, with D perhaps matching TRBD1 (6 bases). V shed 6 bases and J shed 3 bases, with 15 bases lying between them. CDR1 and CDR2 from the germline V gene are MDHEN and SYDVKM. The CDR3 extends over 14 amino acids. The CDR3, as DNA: TGTGCCAGCAGGGTGGGGGCGGTTGGCTACGAGCAGTACTTC. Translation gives CASRVGAVGYEQYF.

The CDR3 protein is CSAGRDRGYEQYF. In DNA, the CDR3 is TGCAGTGCTGGCCGGGACAGGGGCTACGAGCAGTACTTC. The J gene is TRBJ2-7, the V gene TRBV20-1; the match to TRBD1 covers 10 bases. V lost 5 bases and J lost 3; bases outside the gene matches: 4. Germline CDR1 is DFQATT and CDR2 is SNEGSKA (reference sequence). The CDR3 length is 13 residues.

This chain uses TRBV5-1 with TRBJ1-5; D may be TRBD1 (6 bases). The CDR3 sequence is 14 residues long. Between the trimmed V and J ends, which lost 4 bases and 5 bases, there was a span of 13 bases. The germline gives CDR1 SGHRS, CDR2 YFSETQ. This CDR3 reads CASSPNYRDQPQHF. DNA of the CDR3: TGCGCCAGCAGCCCTAATTACAGGGATCAGCCCCAGCATTTT.

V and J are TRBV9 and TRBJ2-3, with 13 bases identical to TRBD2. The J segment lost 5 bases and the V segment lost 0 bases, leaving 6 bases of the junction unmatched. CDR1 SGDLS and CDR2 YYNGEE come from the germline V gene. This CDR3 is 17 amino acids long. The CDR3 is CASSVALAGGAQDTQYF. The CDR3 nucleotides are TGTGCCAGCAGCGTAGCACTAGCGGGAGGGGCACAAGATACGCAGTATTTT.

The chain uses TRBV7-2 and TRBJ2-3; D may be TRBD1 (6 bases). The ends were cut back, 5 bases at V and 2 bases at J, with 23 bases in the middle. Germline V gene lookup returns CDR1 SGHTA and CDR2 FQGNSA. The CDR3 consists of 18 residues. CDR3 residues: CASSRGTLLNYATDTQYF. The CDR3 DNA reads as TGTGCCAGCAGCCGTGGGACACTTTTAAATTATGCCACAGATACGCAGTATTTT.

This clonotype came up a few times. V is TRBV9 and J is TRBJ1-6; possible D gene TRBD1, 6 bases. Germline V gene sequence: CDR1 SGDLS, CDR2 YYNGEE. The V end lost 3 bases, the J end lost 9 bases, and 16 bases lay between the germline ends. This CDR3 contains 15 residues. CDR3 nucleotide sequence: TGTGCCAGCAGCGAAACCGGGACAAATGCTTCACCCCTCCACTTT. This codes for CASSETGTNASPLHF.

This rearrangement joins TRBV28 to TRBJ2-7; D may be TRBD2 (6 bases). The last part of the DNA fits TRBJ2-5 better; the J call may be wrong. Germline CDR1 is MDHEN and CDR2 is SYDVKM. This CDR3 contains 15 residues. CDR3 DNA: TGTGCCAGCAGTATTCTTCGCGGGGCAGGAGAGACCCAGTACTTC. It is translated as CASSILRGAGETQYF.

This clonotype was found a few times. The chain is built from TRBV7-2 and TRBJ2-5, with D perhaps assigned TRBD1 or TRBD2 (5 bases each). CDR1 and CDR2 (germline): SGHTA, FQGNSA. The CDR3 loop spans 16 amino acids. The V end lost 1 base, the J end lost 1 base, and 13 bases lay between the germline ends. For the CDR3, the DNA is TGTGCCAGCAGCTTAGTAACGGGGCCCACCCAAGAGACCCAGTACTTC. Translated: CASSLVTGPTQETQYF.